Detailed here is one TCR beta chain. One end of the junction varies from germline; a read error may be responsible. This CDR3 spans 15 amino acids. CDR1 and CDR2 from the germline V gene are SEHNR and FQNEAQ (reference sequence). Each donor was healthy, and each was a bone marrow donor. The sample comes from a study of cytomegalovirus exposure and HLA in healthy donors. PCR primers comprised 60 Vbeta and 13 Jbeta primers. TCRdb's table, derived via immunoSEQ multiplex PCR, lists solely in-frame clones and lacks some. The data contain about 170,000 clones, roughly 70% of them seen just once; the ten biggest clones take up 5% to 5.5%.

Sequencing was done on a sample of PBMCs. The TCR comes from a woman in her late teens or twenties in good health and CMV-seropositive. The genes are TRBV7-9 and TRBJ2-1; 10 bases fit TRBD2. The CDR3 reads CSSSFLAGENPEQFF. The CDR3 nucleotides are TGTTCCAGCAGCTTTCTAGCGGGGGAGAACCCTGAGCAGTTCTTC.